The 3 T cell receptor beta chains reported below all come from one sample, sequenced in a study of blood T cell repertoires in COVID-19. Repertoires were generated with immunoSEQ multiplex PCR, while TCRdb's copy carries only in-frame clones and drops some. The sample lists 30,000 to 40,000 clones, 70% to 90% seen once, with roughly a third in the top ten. The source material was peripheral blood. The origin of the receptors is a man between 70 and 80 years old with active COVID-19.

The chain couples TRBV23-1 to TRBJ1-1; D perhaps matches TRBD1 (5 bases). TRBV23-1 counts as an open reading frame of uncertain function. This CDR3 contains 12 residues. Trimming took off 8 bases at V and 1 base at J, with 8 bases between the two ends. The CDR3 here is CASAGGNTEAFF. CDR3 in DNA: TGCGCCAGCGCCGGGGGGAACACTGAAGCTTTCTTT.

V usage is TRBV29-1 and J usage is TRBJ1-2; possible D gene TRBD1, 5 bases. V shed 7 bases and J shed 4 bases, with 19 bases lying between them. This CDR3 comprises 14 residues. The germline CDR1 and CDR2 sequences are SQVTM and ANQGSEA. The CDR3 nucleotides read TGCAGCGCCCCGCTAGGGGCGACGAGCTATGGCTACACCTTC. As protein: CSAPLGATSYGYTF.

The gene calls are TRBV15 and TRBJ2-1; TRBD2 matches at 8 bases. The V gene's germline CDR1 is LNHNV and CDR2 YYDKDF (reference sequence). V shed 0 bases and J 15 bases; nucleotides not matched to a gene: 10. The CDR3 is made up of 14 amino acids. CDR3: CATSRDLTGGRVFF. DNA of the CDR3: TGTGCCACCAGCAGAGATTTGACGGGGGGGCGTGTGTTCTTC.